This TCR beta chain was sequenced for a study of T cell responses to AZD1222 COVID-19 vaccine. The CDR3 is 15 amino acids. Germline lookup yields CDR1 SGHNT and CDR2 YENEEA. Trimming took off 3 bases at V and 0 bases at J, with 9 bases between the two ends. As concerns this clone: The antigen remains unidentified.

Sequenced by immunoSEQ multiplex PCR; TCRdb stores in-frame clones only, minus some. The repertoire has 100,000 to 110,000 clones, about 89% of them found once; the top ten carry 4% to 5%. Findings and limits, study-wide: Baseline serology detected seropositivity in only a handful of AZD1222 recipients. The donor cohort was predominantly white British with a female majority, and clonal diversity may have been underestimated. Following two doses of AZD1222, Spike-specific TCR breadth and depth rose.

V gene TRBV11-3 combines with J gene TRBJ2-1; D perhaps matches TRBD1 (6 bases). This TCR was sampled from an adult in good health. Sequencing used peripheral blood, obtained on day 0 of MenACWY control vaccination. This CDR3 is CASSFNRASYNEQFF. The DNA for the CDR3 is TGTGCCAGCAGCTTTAACAGGGCCTCCTACAATGAGCAGTTCTTC. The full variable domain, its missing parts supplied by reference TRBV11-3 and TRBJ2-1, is EAGVVQSPRYKIIEKKQPVAFWCNPISGHNTLYWYLQNLGQGPELLIRYENEEAVDDSQLPKDRFSAERLKGVDSTLKIQPAELGDSAVYLCASSFNRASYNEQFFGPGTRLTVL.